This passage covers 7 T cell receptor beta chains from one sample sequenced in a study of cytomegalovirus exposure and HLA in healthy donors. Use of 60 Vbeta and 13 Jbeta primers characterized the PCR. Method: immunoSEQ multiplex PCR; TCRdb's copy keeps in-frame clones and lacks some. There are over 90,000 clones in the sample; approximately 74% occur only once, and roughly 15% lies in the top ten. The source material was PBMCs. The receptors here all came from a woman between 65 and 79 years old in good health and CMV-seropositive.

The CDR3 loop is CASSTALGGNEQFF. The DNA for the CDR3 is TGTGCCAGCAGCACGGCCCTCGGGGGGAATGAGCAGTTCTTC. V and J are TRBV7-2 and TRBJ2-1, with 7 bases that match TRBD2. This CDR3 contains 14 residues. The junction had 8 bases not matched to a gene; V was cut back by 5 bases and J by 7 bases. From germline, CDR1 is SGHTA and CDR2 FQGNSA. The full variable domain, its missing parts supplied by reference TRBV7-2 and TRBJ2-1, is GAGVSQSPSNKVTEKGKDVELRCDPISGHTALYWYRQSLGQGLEFLIYFQGNSAPDKSGLPSDRFSAERTGGSVSTLTIQRTQQEDSAVYLCASSTALGGNEQFFGPGTRLTVL.

This clone was counted between two and nine times. J is TRBJ2-3 and V is TRBV29-1; TRBD2 matches 12 bases. The CDR3 runs 15 residues. The J segment lost 3 bases and the V segment lost 7 bases, leaving 8 bases of the junction unmatched. Looked up from germline, CDR1 is SQVTM and CDR2 is ANQGSEA. The CDR3 nucleotides are TGCAGCGCTCTGGGACTAGCGGGTGGGACAGATACGCAGTATTTT. Translating gives CSALGLAGGTDTQYF.

The chain joins TRBV19 to TRBJ2-7; 11 nucleotides match TRBD2. CDR3 length: 15 amino acids. The V gene's germline CDR1 is LNHDA and CDR2 SQIVND (reference sequence). Unmatched junction bases numbered 8, after V lost 6 bases and J lost 4 bases. The CDR3 loop is CASSKLAGAGYEQYF. The CDR3 region has the DNA TGTGCCAGTAGCAAACTAGCGGGAGCTGGGTACGAGCAGTACTTC.

By share, this clone ranks as medium-sized. This rearrangement joins TRBV5-3 to TRBJ1-1; D is uncertain. TRBV5-3 is recorded as an ORF, its role being uncertain. The V and J ends lost 4 bases and 0 bases respectively, with 16 bases between them. This CDR3 is 16 amino acids long. The CDR3 protein is CARSLSQPEVNTEAFF. CDR3 coding DNA: TGTGCCAGAAGCCTAAGCCAACCCGAAGTGAACACTGAAGCTTTCTTT.

The rearrangement links TRBV5-4 to TRBJ2-4; TRBD2 matches 8 bases. Germline V CDR1 and CDR2: SGHNT, YYREEE (reference sequence). V was pared by 3 bases and J by 5 bases, with 7 bases of the junction left unmatched. This CDR3 spans 15 amino acids. The CDR3 DNA reads as TGTGCCAGCAGCTCCAAACGGGGGGGCGAAAACATTCAGTACTTC. It is translated as CASSSKRGGENIQYF.

The chain combines TRBV15 with TRBJ2-3; the D gene is possibly TRBD1 (6 bases). The CDR3 totals 15 residues. Trimming pared 3 bases from V and 2 bases from J, leaving 12 bases between. Per the germline V gene, CDR1 is LNHNV and CDR2 is YYDKDF (reference sequence). In DNA form, the CDR3 reads TGTGCCACCAGCAGGGGTACAGGGTCCACAGATACGCAGTATTTT. Residues: CATSRGTGSTDTQYF.

The rearrangement uses TRBV27 and TRBJ2-1; 11 bases fit TRBD2. The germline V gene has CDR1 MNHEY and CDR2 SMNVEV (reference sequence). The length of the CDR3 is 17 residues. V was clipped by 0 bases and J by 7 bases; unmatched bases: 8. The CDR3 DNA reads TGTGCCAGCAGTTTATCCGCCTGGGCTAGCGGGGGGAATGAGCAGTTCTTC. Protein product: CASSLSAWASGGNEQFF.